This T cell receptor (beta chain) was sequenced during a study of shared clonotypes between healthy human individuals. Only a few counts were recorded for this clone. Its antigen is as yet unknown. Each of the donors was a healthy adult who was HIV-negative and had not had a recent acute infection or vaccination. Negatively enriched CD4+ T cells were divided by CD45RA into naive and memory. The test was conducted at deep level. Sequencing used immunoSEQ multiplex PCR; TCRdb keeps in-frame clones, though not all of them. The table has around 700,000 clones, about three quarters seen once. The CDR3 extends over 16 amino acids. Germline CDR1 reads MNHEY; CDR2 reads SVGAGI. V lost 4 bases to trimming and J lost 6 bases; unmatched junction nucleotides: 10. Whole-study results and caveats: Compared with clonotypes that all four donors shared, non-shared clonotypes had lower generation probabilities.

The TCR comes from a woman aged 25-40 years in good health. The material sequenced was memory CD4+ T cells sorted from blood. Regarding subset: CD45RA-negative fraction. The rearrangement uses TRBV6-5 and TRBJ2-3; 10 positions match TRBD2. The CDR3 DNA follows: TGTGCCAGCAGTTTTACCGGCGCTAGCGGGAGTGATACGCAGTATTTT. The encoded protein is CASSFTGASGSDTQYF.